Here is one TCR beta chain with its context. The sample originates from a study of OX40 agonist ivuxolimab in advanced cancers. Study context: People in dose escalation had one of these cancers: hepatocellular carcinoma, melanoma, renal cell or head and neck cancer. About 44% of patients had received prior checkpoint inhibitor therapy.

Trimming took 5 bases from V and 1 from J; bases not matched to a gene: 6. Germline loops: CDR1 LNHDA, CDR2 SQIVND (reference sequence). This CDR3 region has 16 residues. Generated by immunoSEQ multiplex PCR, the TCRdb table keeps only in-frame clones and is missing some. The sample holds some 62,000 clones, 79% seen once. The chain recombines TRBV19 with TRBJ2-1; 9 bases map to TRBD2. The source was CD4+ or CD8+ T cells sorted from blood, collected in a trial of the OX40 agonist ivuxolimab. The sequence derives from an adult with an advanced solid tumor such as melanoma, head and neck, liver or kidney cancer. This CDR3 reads CASSPLAGISYNEQFF. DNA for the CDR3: TGTGCCAGTAGTCCTCTAGCGGGGATTTCCTACAATGAGCAGTTCTTC.